Below, 26 T cell receptor beta chains from the same sample are listed, as sequenced in a study of beta chain features in type 1 diabetes. What was sequenced were expressed TCRB transcripts, since all of the isolated RNA had been reverse transcribed. Measured with immunoSEQ multiplex PCR; TCRdb has only the in-frame clones, and not every one. The sample includes 120,000 to 150,000 clones, 48% of them seen just once. Sequenced sample: Tregs from blood. These receptors all stem from a man younger than 30 in good health.

This clone was counted only a few times. The chain uses TRBV6-6 and TRBJ2-7; 8 nucleotides agree with TRBD2. J gave up 7 bases and V 9 bases, and 8 bases lay outside the gene matches. Looked up from germline, CDR1 is MNHNY and CDR2 is SVGAGI (reference sequence). The CDR3 totals 12 residues. The CDR3, as DNA: TGTGCCAGTCTCCGACGGGGGGGGGAGCAGTACTTC. Protein product: CASLRRGGEQYF.

This sequence joins TRBV27 and TRBJ1-1, with TRBD1 as a possible D gene (5 bases). Germline lookup yields CDR1 MNHEY and CDR2 SMNVEV (reference sequence). V was cut by 10 bases and J by 3 bases, with 9 bases left in between. The CDR3 length is 11 residues. The DNA of the CDR3 is TGTGCCACCCGACAGTACACTGAAGCTTTCTTT. Translation: CATRQYTEAFF.

Only a few counts were recorded for this clone. This chain links TRBV7-9 with TRBJ2-7; 8 nucleotides align to TRBD2. Germline V CDR1 and CDR2: SEHNR, FQNEAQ (reference sequence). The CDR3 length is 16 residues. Trimming removed 1 base from V and 0 bases from J; junction bases left unmatched: 5. CDR3 protein: CASSLGGTRRSYEQYF. Written as DNA, the CDR3 is TGTGCCAGCAGCTTAGGGGGGACTAGGCGCTCCTACGAGCAGTACTTC.

Points on this clone: Mismatch with germline at one junction end may stem from a read error. The chain joins TRBV29-1 to TRBJ2-6, with D perhaps matching TRBD1 (5 bases). The CDR3 length is 14 residues. Germline V gene sequence: CDR1 SQVTM, CDR2 ANQGSEA. The CDR3 DNA is TGCAGCGTTGGCCTGGGGTCTGGGGCCAATGTCCTGACTTTC. Translated: CSVGLGSGANVLTF.

The chain couples TRBV7-3 to TRBJ2-2; D possibly corresponds to TRBD1 (6 bases). CDR1 is SGHTA, CDR2 FQGTGA, per germline. The CDR3 runs 14 residues. Deletions cut 5 bases from V and 5 bases from J, with 12 bases between. This CDR3 reads CASSTGTKTGELFF. In DNA form, the CDR3 reads TGTGCCAGCAGCACCGGGACAAAGACCGGGGAGCTGTTTTTT.

The rearrangement links TRBV5-6 to TRBJ2-3, with a possible D match to TRBD2 (5 bases). From germline, CDR1 is SGHDT and CDR2 YYEEEE. The V end was cut by 1 base, the J end by 3 bases, with 12 bases between. This CDR3 comprises 15 residues. CDR3 sequence reads: CASSLLRGGTDTQYF. The DNA for the CDR3 is TGTGCCAGCAGCTTGCTTCGGGGTGGGACAGATACGCAGTATTTT.

This clone was seen more than once but under ten times. The CDR3: CASSLDKFYGYTF. CDR3 coding DNA: TGTGCCAGCAGCTTGGACAAATTCTATGGCTACACCTTC. The rearrangement joins TRBV7-2 to TRBJ1-2; possible D gene TRBD1, 5 bases. This CDR3 has 13 amino acids. V lost 3 bases and J 4 bases, leaving 9 bases between the germline ends. Germline-derived CDR1 and CDR2 are SGHTA and FQGNSA.

This clone is a singleton in its sample. This chain uses TRBV11-2 with TRBJ1-4; possibly TRBD1 for D (6 bases). The length of the CDR3 is 13 residues. Germline-derived CDR1 and CDR2 are SGHAT and FQNNGV. The V end lost 2 bases, the J end lost 5 bases, and 6 bases lay between the germline ends. The CDR3 loop reads CASSLTGNEKLFF. The DNA of the CDR3 is TGTGCCAGCAGCTTAACAGGGAATGAAAAACTGTTTTTT.

This sequence joins TRBV6-1 and TRBJ2-2, with 7 bases identical to TRBD2. Looked up from germline, CDR1 is MNHNS and CDR2 is SASEGT. This CDR3 has 14 amino acids. Trimming took 5 bases from V and 5 from J; bases not matched to a gene: 5. CDR3 loop: CASSSHGGTGELFF. The CDR3 DNA reads TGTGCCAGCAGTTCTCACGGGGGGACCGGGGAGCTGTTTTTT.

The chain combines TRBV6-5 with TRBJ1-6, with D unresolved. The germline V and J ends were trimmed by 2 bases and 15 bases, with 14 bases remaining between them. Germline V lookup: CDR1 MNHEY, CDR2 SVGAGI. The CDR3 is made up of 13 amino acids. CDR3 amino acids: CASSYGSRVGLHF. The DNA for the CDR3 is TGTGCCAGCAGTTACGGATCCCGGGTCGGCCTCCACTTT.

This clone was detected only a few times. V gene TRBV30 combines with J gene TRBJ2-3, with TRBD2 matching 13 bases. Trimming at V came to 3 bases and at J to 7 bases, leaving 10 bases not matched to a gene. This CDR3 has 16 amino acids. The germline V gene has CDR1 GTSNPN and CDR2 SVGIG (reference sequence). CDR3 nucleotides: TGTGCCTGGAGCCTAGGACTAGCGGGAGACCTAAATACGCAGTATTTT. This codes for CAWSLGLAGDLNTQYF.

V and J are TRBV29-1 and TRBJ1-2, with 7 positions matching TRBD1. J lost 0 bases, V lost 7 bases, and 14 bases had no gene match. From germline, CDR1 is SQVTM and CDR2 ANQGSEA. The CDR3 covers 16 residues. Here the CDR3 DNA reads TGCAGCGGTGGTCCATGGGGGACAGAATCTAACTATGGCTACACCTTC. It translates to CSGGPWGTESNYGYTF. Using reference TRBV29-1 and TRBJ1-2 for the parts outside the CDR3, the full variable domain is SAVISQKPSRDICQRGTSLTIQCQVDSQVTMMFWYRQQPGQSLTLIATANQGSEATYESGFVIDKFPISRPNLTFSTLTVSNMSPEDSSIYLCSGGPWGTESNYGYTFGSGTRLTVV.

The chain links TRBV7-2 to TRBJ1-4; possible D gene TRBD1, 5 bases. The germline V gene encodes CDR1 SGHTA and CDR2 FQGNSA. With 6 bases removed from V and 0 bases from J, the gap between germline ends came to 14 bases. This CDR3 region has 16 residues. CDR3 DNA: TGTGCCAGCAGTCCCGAGACAGCAACAACTAATGAAAAACTGTTTTTT. Its translation: CASSPETATTNEKLFF.

The chain carries TRBV7-2 and TRBJ2-1, with D tentatively TRBD2 (6 bases). Trimming took 5 bases from V and 8 from J, leaving 13 bases between them. The CDR3 is 13 amino acids. The germline CDR1 and CDR2 sequences are SGHTA and FQGNSA. CDR3 nucleotides: TGTGCCAGCAGCGCGACTAGACGGGATGAGCAGTTCTTC. Translating it yields CASSATRRDEQFF. The full variable domain, completed using reference TRBV7-2 and TRBJ2-1, is GAGVSQSPSNKVTEKGKDVELRCDPISGHTALYWYRQSLGQGLEFLIYFQGNSAPDKSGLPSDRFSAERTGGSVSTLTIQRTQQEDSAVYLCASSATRRDEQFFGPGTRLTVL.

The chain uses TRBV7-2 and TRBJ1-2; 9 bases are a match to TRBD1. The CDR3 consists of 14 residues. Per germline, CDR1 SGHTA and CDR2 FQGNSA. V lost 4 bases, J lost 5 bases, and 5 bases stayed unmatched. The chain's CDR3 is CASSSAGTGYGYTF. The CDR3 coding sequence is TGTGCCAGCAGCTCTGCCGGGACAGGGTATGGCTACACCTTC.

The chain employs TRBV6-5 and TRBJ2-1; a weak D match, TRBD1 (6 bases). CDR1 MNHEY and CDR2 SVGAGI come from the germline V gene. The CDR3 has 12 residues. V lost 5 bases and J lost 7, with 9 bases in between. CDR3 residues: CASSPQGNEQFF. CDR3 coding DNA: TGTGCCAGCAGTCCTCAGGGGAATGAGCAGTTCTTC.

This clone was found a few times. The chain is built from TRBV7-2 and TRBJ2-3; a possible D gene is TRBD2 (5 bases). Germline values: CDR1 SGHTA, CDR2 FQGNSA. Trimming removed 1 base from V and 2 bases from J, with 10 bases in between. This CDR3 spans 15 amino acids. The DNA for the CDR3 is TGTGCCAGCAGCTTAGTGTCTAGCCCCACAGATACGCAGTATTTT. It encodes CASSLVSSPTDTQYF.

V usage is TRBV29-1 and J usage is TRBJ2-1, with TRBD1 matching over 9 bases. CDR1 is SQVTM, CDR2 ANQGSEA, per germline. V shed 7 bases and J 0 bases; nucleotides not matched to a gene: 7. This CDR3 has 15 amino acids. CDR3 DNA: TGCAGCGCCCCGGGGGGACAGGGCTCCTACAATGAGCAGTTCTTC. It specifies CSAPGGQGSYNEQFF.

The chain's CDR3 is CASSYGGRNQPQHF. CDR3 DNA: TGTGCCAGCAGCTACGGGGGACGAAATCAGCCCCAGCATTTT. The chain joins TRBV7-2 to TRBJ1-5; D may be TRBD1 (5 bases). Trimming took 4 bases from V and 4 from J, leaving 11 bases between them. The CDR3 has 14 residues. CDR1 is SGHTA, CDR2 FQGNSA, per germline.

The gene calls are TRBV5-4 and TRBJ1-2, with D unclear. The V end lost 4 bases, the J end lost 4 bases, and 11 bases lay between the germline ends. CDR3 size: 13 residues. CDR1 and CDR2 from the germline V gene are SGHNT and YYREEE (reference sequence). This chain's CDR3 is CASSIPRGYGYTF. CDR3 coding DNA: TGTGCCAGCAGCATTCCTCGGGGCTATGGCTACACCTTC.

This rearrangement joins TRBV18 to TRBJ1-2; TRBD1 aligns across 7 bases. In germline, CDR1 is KGHSH, CDR2 LQKENI. CDR3 length equals 15 residues. The J segment lost 7 bases and the V segment lost 2 bases, leaving 10 bases of the junction unmatched. CDR3 residues: CASSPRQQGWSGYTF. In DNA, the CDR3 is TGTGCCAGCTCACCAAGGCAACAGGGGTGGTCTGGCTACACCTTC.

The V and J genes are TRBV5-1 and TRBJ2-1; 10 positions agree with TRBD1. CDR1 and CDR2 from the germline V gene are SGHRS and YFSETQ. The CDR3 length is 13 residues. V dropped 5 bases and J dropped 6; count of bases not matched to a gene: 2. CDR3 nucleotides: TGCGCCAGCAGGCGGACAGGGGGCAATGAGCAGTTCTTC. It specifies CASRRTGGNEQFF. Drawing the rest from reference TRBV5-1 and TRBJ2-1, the complete variable domain is KAGVTQTPRYLIKTRGQQVTLSCSPISGHRSVSWYQQTPGQGLQFLFEYFSETQRNKGNFPGRFSGRQFSNSRSEMNVSTLELGDSALYLCASRRTGGNEQFFGPGTRLTVL.

This clone has a handful of counts. The genes are TRBV28 and TRBJ2-5; a possible D gene is TRBD2 (5 bases). Germline V lookup: CDR1 MDHEN, CDR2 SYDVKM. V was cut by 6 bases and J by 3 bases, with 14 bases left in between. CDR3 length: 14 amino acids. The CDR3 DNA sequence: TGTGCCAGCAGCCGAGGGAACTCGAAAGAGACCCAGTACTTC. It yields the protein CASSRGNSKETQYF.

This clone was recorded a few times. This chain joins TRBV7-2 and TRBJ2-2; D is ambiguous. The V gene's germline CDR1 is SGHTA and CDR2 FQGNSA. Trimming removed 1 base from V and 6 bases from J, with 9 bases in between. This CDR3 spans 14 amino acids. CDR3 protein: CASSLGLVAGELFF. The CDR3, as DNA: TGTGCCAGCAGCTTAGGTCTAGTGGCCGGGGAGCTGTTTTTT.

V and J are TRBV6-6 and TRBJ2-7; TRBD2 might be the D (6 bases). CDR3 length: 12 amino acids. V dropped 6 bases and J dropped 4 bases, with 10 bases sitting between them. Per germline, CDR1 MNHNY and CDR2 SVGAGI (reference sequence). CDR3 protein: CASSSGGYEQYF. Here the CDR3 DNA reads TGTGCCAGCAGCAGCGGAGGGTACGAGCAGTACTTC.

The rearrangement uses TRBV19 and TRBJ2-1; 14 nucleotides agree with TRBD2. The CDR3 has 15 residues. In germline, CDR1 is LNHDA, CDR2 SQIVND (reference sequence). V lost 3 bases to trimming and J lost 13 bases; unmatched junction nucleotides: 8. The CDR3 DNA sequence: TGTGCCAGTAGTATTACCGGGACTAGCGGGAGTTTCCAGTTCTTC. As protein: CASSITGTSGSFQFF.